The TCR beta chain under discussion was sequenced for a study of shared clonotypes between healthy human individuals. About the study: Every donor yielded three CD4 naive, three CD4 memory, two CD8 naive and one CD8 memory plate.

A note on this clone: Its cognate antigen is unknown.

With 1 base removed from V and 6 bases from J, the gap between germline ends came to 7 bases. This CDR3 region has 13 residues. CDR1 and CDR2 from the germline V gene are LNHNV and YYDKDF (reference sequence). Clones were read by immunoSEQ multiplex PCR, and TCRdb kept only the in-frame ones, dropping some. The sample holds about 1.1 million clones, 60% to 85% seen once. Study-wide points: For naive CD4 cells, roughly 5% of clonotypes were shared across a handful of donors.

This rearrangement joins TRBV15 to TRBJ2-1; no clear D. The sequence came from a man in his late teens or twenties in good health. Some clones in this sample may be carry-over from other donors' samples. The specimen sequenced was memory CD4+ T cells from PBMCs. Documented subset: CD45RA-negative fraction. The CDR3: CATSRAFVNEQFF. Written as DNA, the CDR3 is TGTGCCACCAGCAGAGCGTTCGTCAATGAGCAGTTCTTC.